The rows below give T cell receptor beta chains drawn from one sample of a study of T cells in localized non-small cell lung cancer. Sequencing used immunoSEQ multiplex PCR; TCRdb keeps in-frame clones, though not all of them. The table lists some 66,000 clones, approximately 84% of them singletons. Sequenced here: peripheral blood, sampled before any cancer treatment. The receptors derive from a female donor aged 60 or older with stage I lung adenocarcinoma. The CDR3 runs from the conserved cysteine through the conserved F or W. D genes are given only for firm matches. Clone size is stated in some rows and not others, as once, few, many or a class when expanded.

v_gene	j_gene	abundance	d_gene	CDR3nt	CDR3aa
TRBV27	TRBJ2-5	-	-	TGTGCCAGCTCAACCGCTAAAGGGCAAGAGACCCAGTACTTC	CASSTAKGQETQYF
TRBV6-5	TRBJ1-4	-	-	TGTGCCAGCAGTTACGCAGGGCCTAATGAAAAACTGTTTTTT	CASSYAGPNEKLFF
TRBV28	TRBJ2-1	-	TRBD2	TGTGCCAGCAGTTTATACGGTAGCGGGAGGGGCAATGAGCAGTTCTTC	CASSLYGSGRGNEQFF
TRBV25-1	TRBJ1-1	-	-	TGTGCCAGCTGCTCGGGAGGCGGTGGAGCTTTCTTT	CASCSGGGGAFF
TRBV30	TRBJ2-5	-	-	TGTGCCTGGAGTGTCCCCGGAACTTCCGCCAGAGAGACCCAGTACTTC	CAWSVPGTSARETQYF
TRBV30	TRBJ2-2	-	-	TGTGCCTGGAGATCCGGGGGCACCGGGGAGCTGTTTTTT	CAWRSGGTGELFF
TRBV19	TRBJ1-2	medium-sized	-	TGTGCCAGTAGTAAGGGAAACTATGGCTACACCTTC	CASSKGNYGYTF
TRBV5-6	TRBJ2-7	-	TRBD1	TGTGCCAGCAGCCGTAGGACAGGACAAACCTACGAGCAGTACTTC	CASSRRTGQTYEQYF
TRBV5-4	TRBJ1-1	-	TRBD1	TGTGCCAGCAGCCCGGGACAGGGGGCTAGGGGCACTGAAGCTTTCTTT	CASSPGQGARGTEAFF
TRBV5-1	TRBJ2-7	-	-	TGCGCCAGCAGCTTGTGGCAGGGCGCCTACGAGCAGTACTTC	CASSLWQGAYEQYF
TRBV6-1	TRBJ2-7	-	-	TGTGCCAGCAGTGAAAGATGGGAGCGGGAGCAGTACTTC	CASSERWEREQYF
TRBV5-1	TRBJ1-4	-	-	TGCGCCAGCAGCTTTGAATCAGGACACGGGATACATTTT	CASSFESGHGIHF
TRBV7-3	TRBJ2-2	-	-	TGTGCCAGCGGGGACGTACCGAACACCGGGGAGCTGTTTTTT	CASGDVPNTGELFF
TRBV10-2	TRBJ2-3	-	TRBD2	TGCGCCAGCAGTGAACCTACTAGCGGCACAGATACGCAGTATTTT	CASSEPTSGTDTQYF
TRBV19	TRBJ1-2	-	-	TGTGCCAGTAGTACCGGGGGCCGTGGCTACACCTTC	CASSTGGRGYTF
TRBV18	TRBJ1-1	few	-	TGTGCCAGCTCTCAAGGTCTGGACCTCTCTGAAGCTTTCTTT	CASSQGLDLSEAFF
TRBV27	TRBJ2-3	-	TRBD2	TGTGCCAGCACACCCGCCCCCCAAGCGGGGGCAGATACGCAGTATTTT	CASTPAPQAGADTQYF
TRBV11-3	TRBJ2-2	-	-	TGTGCCAGCAGCTTAGCGATGCAAGGGGGAACCGGGGAGCTGTTTTTT	CASSLAMQGGTGELFF
TRBV11-1	TRBJ2-2	-	-	TGTGCCAGCAGCTTTGAAGGTTTCACCGGGGAGCTGTTTTTT	CASSFEGFTGELFF
TRBV7-8	TRBJ1-1	once	-	TGTGCCAGCATCGAGGAAGGCGTTACACGAACTGAAGCTTTCTTT	CASIEEGVTRTEAFF
TRBV6-5	TRBJ1-1	-	-	TGTGCCAGCAGTTCTAGACAGGCTCGGATGTCAACTGAAGCTTTCTTT	CASSSRQARMSTEAFF
TRBV9	TRBJ1-1	few	TRBD1	TGTGCCAGCAGCACCCAAGACAGGGCGAACACTGAAGCTTTCTTT	CASSTQDRANTEAFF
TRBV25-1	TRBJ2-7	-	-	TGTGCCAGCAGGCTGGACTCCTACGAGCAGTACTTC	CASRLDSYEQYF
TRBV19	TRBJ2-7	-	-	TGTGCCAGTAGTACAACCGGGACGATTCCCCCCGAGCAGTACTTC	CASSTTGTIPPEQYF
TRBV5-1	TRBJ2-5	-	TRBD2	TGCGCCAGCAGCTTGAGGCAACGGACGGGGGGCCAAGAGACCCAGTACTTC	CASSLRQRTGGQETQYF
TRBV25-1	TRBJ2-1	-	-	TGTGCCAGCAAAGGGACGGGGTCCTACAATGAGCAGTTCTTC	CASKGTGSYNEQFF
TRBV6-6	TRBJ2-2	-	TRBD1	TGTGCCAGCAGCGACTTAGGACAGGGCCGTACCGGGGAGCTGTTTTTT	CASSDLGQGRTGELFF
TRBV7-9	TRBJ2-1	few	TRBD1	TGTGCCAGCAGCTCCGGACAGGGTGGACCCTACAATGAGCAGTTCTTC	CASSSGQGGPYNEQFF
TRBV6-1	TRBJ2-3	-	-	TGTGCCAGCAGTGAACAAGGGCAAGGGCAGTATTTT	CASSEQGQGQYF
TRBV6-1	TRBJ1-5	-	TRBD1	TGTGCCAGCAGCTCTAGACAGGGGAATCAGCCCCAGCATTTT	CASSSRQGNQPQHF
TRBV28	TRBJ2-1	-	TRBD2	TGTGCCAGCAGTCAGGGCGGGAGTGATAATGAGCAGTTCTTC	CASSQGGSDNEQFF
TRBV6-5	TRBJ1-5	-	-	TGTGCCAGCAGTTACAGGGGCAATCAGCCCCAGCATTTT	CASSYRGNQPQHF
TRBV7-3	TRBJ2-3	-	TRBD2	TGTGCCAGCAGCATAGGTCCTAGCGGGATTACAGATACGCAGTATTTT	CASSIGPSGITDTQYF
TRBV7-6	TRBJ2-1	-	TRBD2	TGTGCCAGCAGCTTAAATGTGGCGGGAGGGATTTGGGAGCAGTTCTTC	CASSLNVAGGIWEQFF
TRBV2	TRBJ1-5	-	-	TGTGCCAGCGATCCGGGCAGCAATCAGCCCCAGCATTTT	CASDPGSNQPQHF
TRBV12-5	TRBJ1-1	few	TRBD1	TGTGCTAGTGGTCTTGGGACAGGAGCTTTCTTT	CASGLGTGAFF
TRBV27	TRBJ1-1	-	TRBD1	TGTGCCAGCAGCCCGTGGAAAGGGACAGGGGGTTTGAAGAACACTGAAGCTTTCTTT	CASSPWKGTGGLKNTEAFF
TRBV11-2	TRBJ2-5	-	-	TGTGCCAGCAGCCCCGGACCGGGAGCGGAGACCCAGTACTTC	CASSPGPGAETQYF
TRBV19	TRBJ1-2	-	-	TGTGCCAGCAAAACCAGGGGTAACTATGGCTACACCTTC	CASKTRGNYGYTF
TRBV12-5	TRBJ2-7	-	TRBD1	TGTGCTAGTGGCTCTTACGGGACAGGGGCCCGAGCCTACGAGCAGTACTTC	CASGSYGTGARAYEQYF
TRBV18	TRBJ1-1	-	-	TGTGCCAGCTCACCGGGTCGGGGAAACACTGAAGCTTTCTTT	CASSPGRGNTEAFF
TRBV2	TRBJ2-3	-	TRBD1	TGTGCCAGCAGGAAGGGACAGGGTATAGATACGCAGTATTTT	CASRKGQGIDTQYF
TRBV9	TRBJ1-1	-	TRBD1	TGTGCCAGCAGTACAGGGGGCGCAAACACTGAAGCTTTCTTT	CASSTGGANTEAFF
TRBV23-1	TRBJ1-2	few	TRBD1	TGCGCCAGCGAGGGGGCTGGTGGCTACACCTTC	CASEGAGGYTF
TRBV29-1	TRBJ2-5	once	TRBD2	TGCAGCGTTGTACTAGCGGGGGGTCTACAAGAGACCCAGTACTTC	CSVVLAGGLQETQYF
TRBV18	TRBJ1-1	once	-	TGTGCCAGCTCACCGACGGGGCATGAAGCTTTCTTT	CASSPTGHEAFF
TRBV14	TRBJ1-3	-	TRBD1	TGTGCCAGCAGCCGAGGGACAGGGTCTGGAAACACCATATATTTT	CASSRGTGSGNTIYF
TRBV28	TRBJ1-5	-	-	TGTGCCAGCAGTGGGGATGGGGAGGGGAGCCAGCCCCAGCATTTT	CASSGDGEGSQPQHF
TRBV6-5	TRBJ2-3	-	TRBD2	TGTGCCAGCAGCTCCCGGACTAGCGGGAAGGATACGCAGTATTTT	CASSSRTSGKDTQYF
TRBV6-5	TRBJ1-1	-	-	TGTGCCAGCAGTCCCTCCGGGGCGACTGAAGCTTTCTTT	CASSPSGATEAFF
TRBV6-5	TRBJ1-2	-	TRBD1	TGTGCCAGCAGTTACCCGGGACAGGGTCTTAGGGGCTACACCTTC	CASSYPGQGLRGYTF
TRBV5-1	TRBJ2-3	-	-	TGCGCCAGCAGCGCCCCAGGAGATACGCAGTATTTT	CASSAPGDTQYF
TRBV6-1	TRBJ2-3	few	TRBD2	TGTGCCAGCAGTCCAACTAGCGGAATAACAGATACGCAGTATTTT	CASSPTSGITDTQYF
TRBV11-2	TRBJ2-3	-	-	TGTGCCAGCCGCAAGACAAGGAGCACAGATACGCAGTATTTT	CASRKTRSTDTQYF
TRBV5-3	TRBJ2-7	-	-	TGTGCCAGCAGATGGCAAAACTCCTACGAGCAGTACTTC	CASRWQNSYEQYF
TRBV7-9	TRBJ1-1	-	TRBD1	TGTGCCAGCAGCTTCCGACAGGGGAACACTGAAGCTTTCTTT	CASSFRQGNTEAFF
TRBV19	TRBJ2-7	-	TRBD1	TGTGCCAGTAGTAGCGGACAGGGGGCGAAAGAGCAGTACTTC	CASSSGQGAKEQYF
TRBV5-4	TRBJ2-7	-	TRBD2	TGTGCCAGCAGTTCCGGGACTAGTCCCTACGAGCAGTACTTC	CASSSGTSPYEQYF
TRBV6-6	TRBJ1-5	-	-	TGTGCCAGCAGGGTAACAGGGTTGGGAAGCAATCAGCCCCAGCATTTT	CASRVTGLGSNQPQHF